This record concerns one TCR beta chain sequence. TCRdb keeps only in-frame clones here, not all; method: immunoSEQ multiplex PCR. Of under 250,000 clones detected, around 86% appear once; the ten largest clones hold roughly 2%. This entry is derived from a study of blood T cell repertoires in COVID-19. Background on the study: Whether acute or convalescent, the COVID-19 samples came from the United States, Italy and Spain. T cells, B-cell-depleted T cells, or PBMCs supplied cDNA or gDNA.

The CDR3 extends over 17 amino acids. V trimming: 3 bases; J trimming: 8 bases; junction bases outside the gene matches: 16. Germline V gene data show CDR1 as SGHAT and CDR2 as FQNNGV. Material: peripheral blood. This sequence joins TRBV11-2 and TRBJ2-3; TRBD2 agrees at 8 bases. This clonotype was obtained from a man aged 30-40 years who had recovered from COVID-19. As DNA, the CDR3 is TGTGCCAGCAGCTTGGCCCCCCATGGGGTAGCGGGAAGTACGCAGTATTTT. Protein product: CASSLAPHGVAGSTQYF.